These T cell receptor beta chains were read from a single sample in a study of CD8+ T cells in alopecia areata. Profiling relied on immunoSEQ multiplex PCR, and the TCRdb table lists in-frame clones only, not all of them. The sample includes hundreds of thousands of clones, about 60% of them seen just once. The sequencing here drew on CD4+ T cells sorted from blood, taken at week 0. The receptor set was obtained from a human donor with alopecia areata. CDR3s include the opening cysteine and the closing phenylalanine or tryptophan. The D gene is left open where the match is weak. Where a row states a size, it is once, few, many or the class of an expanded clone; other rows omit it.

DNA,CDR3,length,D,J,V,size
TGCGCCAGCAGCCAAGACCTGGGGGCCTATGGCTACACCTTC,CASSQDLGAYGYTF,14,NA,TRBJ1-2,TRBV4-1,few
TGTGCCAGCGCACAGGGGACAGGGGGCTTCGAGCAGTACTTC,CASAQGTGGFEQYF,14,TRBD1,TRBJ2-7,TRBV18,once
TGCGCCAGCAGCCAAGAGACTAGCGGGAGAGGGACCCAGTACTTC,CASSQETSGRGTQYF,15,TRBD2,TRBJ2-5,TRBV4-1,NA
TGCGCCAGCAGCTTGAGCACAGATACGCAGTATTTT,CASSLSTDTQYF,12,NA,TRBJ2-3,TRBV5-1,NA
TGTGCTAGCAGCTTAGATCTCTACAATGAGCAGTTCTTC,CASSLDLYNEQFF,13,NA,TRBJ2-1,TRBV7-6,NA
TGTGCCATCAGTATGGGACAGGGAAACAATGAGCAGTTCTTC,CAISMGQGNNEQFF,14,TRBD1,TRBJ2-1,TRBV10-3,NA
TGTGCCAGCTCACCCCGTGGTTGGGTAGAGGAGACCCAGTACTTC,CASSPRGWVEETQYF,15,NA,TRBJ2-5,TRBV18,NA
TGCAGCGTCTCAAGGAGGGAGCTCCTCTCCTACAATGAGCAGTTCTTC,CSVSRRELLSYNEQFF,16,NA,TRBJ2-1,TRBV29-1,NA
TGCAGCGTTGAGACAGGGGGCGCAACTGGGGCCAACGTCCTGACTTTC,CSVETGGATGANVLTF,16,TRBD1,TRBJ2-6,TRBV29-1,few
TGCGCCAGCAGCTTGGGGGGACAAGGTTACGAGCAGTACTTC,CASSLGGQGYEQYF,14,NA,TRBJ2-7,TRBV5-1,NA
TGCGCCAGCAGCTTGGCGCCGGGACTAGCGGATATGGTCAATGAGCAGTTCTTC,CASSLAPGLADMVNEQFF,18,TRBD2,TRBJ2-1,TRBV5-1,NA
TGTGCCAGCAGTGTAGGGGCGATCGGGGAGCTGTTTTTT,CASSVGAIGELFF,13,NA,TRBJ2-2,TRBV27,NA
TGCAGCGTTGAGTCAGGGAACGCTGAAGCTTTCTTT,CSVESGNAEAFF,12,NA,TRBJ1-1,TRBV29-1,NA
TGTGCCAGCAGTGAAGAAGGGAAAGCTGAAGCTTTCTTT,CASSEEGKAEAFF,13,NA,TRBJ1-1,TRBV6-1,once
TGTGCCAGCAGCCGTGCGAAGGGGGACACCGGGGAGCTGTTTTTT,CASSRAKGDTGELFF,15,NA,TRBJ2-2,TRBV7-9,once
TGCGCCAGCAGCGTTAGCGGGGGGGAGTACGAGCAGTACTTC,CASSVSGGEYEQYF,14,TRBD2,TRBJ2-7,TRBV5-1,NA
TGTGCCTGGAGGGAACAGGGAGAAAATGAGCAGTTCTTC,CAWREQGENEQFF,13,NA,TRBJ2-1,TRBV30,few
TGTGCCAGCAGCGTAGAAGCAGGGTGGAGAGAGACCCAGTACTTC,CASSVEAGWRETQYF,15,NA,TRBJ2-5,TRBV9,few
TGCGCCAGCAGCCCCCGGGTCGGGACTGGCTCCTACAATGAGCAGTTCTTC,CASSPRVGTGSYNEQFF,17,NA,TRBJ2-1,TRBV5-1,NA
TGTGCCACGGAACGGGTTAGCGGGAGCTCCTACGAGCAGTACTTC,CATERVSGSSYEQYF,15,TRBD2,TRBJ2-7,TRBV6-1,NA
TGTGCCAGCAGCCCAGCAGGACAGGGTCCCTATGGCTACACCTTC,CASSPAGQGPYGYTF,15,TRBD1,TRBJ1-2,TRBV11-2,NA
TGCGCCAGCGGTGTGGAGACCCAGTACTTC,CASGVETQYF,10,NA,TRBJ2-5,TRBV5-1,NA
TGTGCCAGCAGGGCTAGCGGGGGGACAGATACGCAGTATTTT,CASRASGGTDTQYF,14,TRBD2,TRBJ2-3,TRBV2,NA
TGTGCCAGCAGCTTGGACACCGAGCAGTACTTC,CASSLDTEQYF,11,NA,TRBJ2-7,TRBV5-4,NA
TGTGCCAGCAGTGAGTGGGGGAGAAGGCAAGAGACCCAGTACTTC,CASSEWGRRQETQYF,15,NA,TRBJ2-5,TRBV25-1,NA
TGTGCCGGTCTACCGGGACCACTGAACACTGAAGCTTTCTTT,CAGLPGPLNTEAFF,14,NA,TRBJ1-1,TRBV30,NA
TGTGCCAGCAGTGAAGCGTCGGGACAATCCTCCTACGAGCAGTACTTC,CASSEASGQSSYEQYF,16,NA,TRBJ2-7,TRBV6-1,NA
TGTGCCACCAGCAAGGGCCTCGGGGGTTTATCCTACGAGCAGTACTTC,CATSKGLGGLSYEQYF,16,NA,TRBJ2-7,TRBV15,NA
TGCAGCGTTGTCGCCAGGGACCCTTTCTACGAGCAGTACTTC,CSVVARDPFYEQYF,14,NA,TRBJ2-7,TRBV29-1,few
TGTGCCTGGAGGGGCATACATCTATGGGGCTACACCTTC,CAWRGIHLWGYTF,13,NA,TRBJ1-2,TRBV30,NA
TGTGCCAGCAGCCCCAACCACGGGAATTCACCCCTCCACTTT,CASSPNHGNSPLHF,14,NA,TRBJ1-6,TRBV11-2,NA
TGCAGCACCTCGCGACAGGGCTATGGCTACACCTTC,CSTSRQGYGYTF,12,TRBD1,TRBJ1-2,TRBV29-1,few
TGCGCCAGCAGCTTGGCCGAGGGGGAAAACATTCAGTACTTC,CASSLAEGENIQYF,14,NA,TRBJ2-4,TRBV5-1,NA
TGTGCCAGCAGTTTCGGACAGAGGGAGCAGTTCTTC,CASSFGQREQFF,12,NA,TRBJ2-1,TRBV27,NA
TGCAGCGTTGGGTGGCGGGCGCCCTACAATGAGCAGTTCTTC,CSVGWRAPYNEQFF,14,NA,TRBJ2-1,TRBV29-1,few
TGTGCCAGCAGCTTACACCTTGGGGGCTATGGCTACACCTTC,CASSLHLGGYGYTF,14,NA,TRBJ1-2,TRBV11-2,few
TGTGCAGGGATAGCGGGGACGAACACCGGGGAGCTGTTTTTT,CAGIAGTNTGELFF,14,TRBD2,TRBJ2-2,TRBV30,NA
TGTGCCTGGACTTCACTAGCGGGAGGGCCGGATACGCAGTATTTT,CAWTSLAGGPDTQYF,15,TRBD2,TRBJ2-3,TRBV30,NA
TGTGCCAGCAGCAGGACTAGCGGGTACGAGCAGTACTTC,CASSRTSGYEQYF,13,TRBD2,TRBJ2-7,TRBV11-1,few
TGTGCCAGCAGCGTAGGGGGACAGAGAATGTATGGCTACACCTTC,CASSVGGQRMYGYTF,15,TRBD1,TRBJ1-2,TRBV9,NA
TGTGCCAGCAGTTTAAGACGGAGCACAGATACGCAGTATTTT,CASSLRRSTDTQYF,14,NA,TRBJ2-3,TRBV6-5,NA
TGTGCCAGCAGTCGTTACGCCGGAGGCTCGGAGGCCGAGCAGTACTTC,CASSRYAGGSEAEQYF,16,NA,TRBJ2-7,TRBV6-6,NA
TGTGCCAGCAGCTCCCCTACTAGGAACGGAAGGACTGAAGCTTTCTTT,CASSSPTRNGRTEAFF,16,NA,TRBJ1-1,TRBV25-1,NA
TGTGCCATCAGTCCCGGGACAGGAAGATCCTACGAGCAGTACTTC,CAISPGTGRSYEQYF,15,TRBD1,TRBJ2-7,TRBV10-3,NA
TGTGCCAGTACCCCGGCGACCCACACCGGGGAGCTGTTTTTT,CASTPATHTGELFF,14,NA,TRBJ2-2,TRBV19,NA
TGCGCCAGCAGCCAGCTAGCGGGAGCGGCGTACAATGAGCAGTTCTTC,CASSQLAGAAYNEQFF,16,TRBD2,TRBJ2-1,TRBV4-1,NA
TGTGCCAGCAGCGGAAGACAGGGCGGAAACACTGAAGCTTTCTTT,CASSGRQGGNTEAFF,15,TRBD1,TRBJ1-1,TRBV9,few
TGTGCCAGCAGTTACTCAACGGGACAGGGGCGCGAGCAGTACTTC,CASSYSTGQGREQYF,15,TRBD1,TRBJ2-7,TRBV6-5,NA
TGTGCCAGCAGCTCCCGGGACAGGGGGCCGGAGACCCAGTACTTC,CASSSRDRGPETQYF,15,TRBD1,TRBJ2-5,TRBV7-6,NA
TGTGCCAGCAGTCCCGGGACCTACAATGAGCAATTCTTC,CASSPGTYNEQFF,13,NA,TRBJ2-1,TRBV6-5,once
TGCGCCAGCCGTCCCGGGACAGGGAACACTGAAGCTTTCTTT,CASRPGTGNTEAFF,14,TRBD1,TRBJ1-1,TRBV5-1,NA
TGTGCCTGGAGTTTTCGATTCTATGGCTACACCTTC,CAWSFRFYGYTF,12,NA,TRBJ1-2,TRBV30,few
TGCAGCGTTGATGGGGCATCAGGGGCCAACGTCCTGACTTTC,CSVDGASGANVLTF,14,NA,TRBJ2-6,TRBV29-1,NA
TGTGCCAGCAGTTGGAGGGGGCATCAGCCCCAGCATTTT,CASSWRGHQPQHF,13,TRBD1,TRBJ1-5,TRBV6-5,few
TGCGCCAGCAGCCAAGATGTCGGGTTCTCTGGGGCCAACGTCCTGACTTTC,CASSQDVGFSGANVLTF,17,NA,TRBJ2-6,TRBV4-1,NA
TGTGCCAGCAGTGATAGAACAGGGGGCTTGGGGCAGCCCCAGCATTTT,CASSDRTGGLGQPQHF,16,TRBD1,TRBJ1-5,TRBV6-1,few
TGCGCCAGCAGCCCGGGGGTTCTCACAGATACGCAGTATTTT,CASSPGVLTDTQYF,14,NA,TRBJ2-3,TRBV5-1,few
TGTGCCAGTTCTCGCGCTAGCGGGGGCAAAGAGACCCAGTACTTC,CASSRASGGKETQYF,15,TRBD2,TRBJ2-5,TRBV19,NA
TGTGCCTGGAGTTCAGGGATAGTCAATTCACCCCTCCACTTT,CAWSSGIVNSPLHF,14,NA,TRBJ1-6,TRBV30,NA